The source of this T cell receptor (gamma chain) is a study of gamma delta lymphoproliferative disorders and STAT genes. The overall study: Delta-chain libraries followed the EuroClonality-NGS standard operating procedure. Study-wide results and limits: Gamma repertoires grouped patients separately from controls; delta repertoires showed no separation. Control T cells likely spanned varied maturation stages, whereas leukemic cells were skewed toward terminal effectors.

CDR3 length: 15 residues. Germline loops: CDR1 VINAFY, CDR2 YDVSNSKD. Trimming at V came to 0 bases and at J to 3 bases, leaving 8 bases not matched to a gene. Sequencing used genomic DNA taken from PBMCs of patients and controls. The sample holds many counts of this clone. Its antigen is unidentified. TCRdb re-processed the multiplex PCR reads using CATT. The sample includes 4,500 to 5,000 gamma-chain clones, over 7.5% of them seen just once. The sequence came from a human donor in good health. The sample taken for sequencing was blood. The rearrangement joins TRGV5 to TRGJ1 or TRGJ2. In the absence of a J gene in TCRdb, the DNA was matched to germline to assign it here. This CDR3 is CATWDREGTYYKKLF. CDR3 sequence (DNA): TGTGCCACCTGGGACAGGGAGGGAACTTATTATAAGAAACTCTTT.